These 27 T cell receptor beta chains were all obtained from the same sample, sequenced in a study of CD8 T cells in Susac syndrome. RNA, at about 0.45 to 1 ug, was reverse transcribed with random hexamers. One entry per CDR3 protein, called by TCRdb with MiXCR from the immunoSEQ multiplex PCR reads. The repertoire consists of about 190,000 distinct CDR3 sequences, with approximately 95% occurring once and the leading ten covering around 0.092%. Sequences were obtained from CD4+ T cells from PBMCs. These receptors all stem from a human donor with Susac syndrome.

The chain links TRBV12-5 to TRBJ2-1; no reliable D call. This CDR3 spans 12 amino acids. Deletions cut 7 bases from V and 4 bases from J, with 8 bases between. CDR1 and CDR2 from the germline V gene are LGHNT and FRNRAP. The CDR3 DNA reads TGTGCTAGTGTCCCCGAATACAATGAGCAGTTCTTC. The encoded protein is CASVPEYNEQFF.

The J gene is TRBJ1-1, the V gene TRBV18; D uncertain. Deletions cut 3 bases from V and 1 base from J, with 12 bases between. The CDR3 has 15 amino acids. Per germline, CDR1 KGHSH and CDR2 LQKENI. The CDR3, as DNA: TGTGCCAGCTCACCCGTAGGGATGGGGAACACTGAAGCTTTCTTT. This codes for CASSPVGMGNTEAFF.

CDR3 amino acids: CASVLDRAFDNEQFF. CDR3 DNA sequence: TGTGCCAGCGTCCTAGACAGGGCTTTCGACAATGAGCAGTTCTTC. The chain links TRBV6-2 or TRBV6-3 to TRBJ2-1; 7 nucleotides match TRBD1. The junction had 12 bases not matched to a gene; V was cut back by 8 bases and J by 5 bases. The CDR3 has 15 residues. Germline values: CDR1 MNHEY, CDR2 SVGEGT.

The rearrangement joins TRBV2 to TRBJ2-1, with D possibly being TRBD1 (5 bases). This CDR3 is 13 amino acids long. The ends were cut back, 3 bases at V and 4 bases at J, with 7 bases in the middle. Per germline, CDR1 SNHLY and CDR2 FYNNEI. The CDR3 loop reads CASSEQGYNEQFF. The CDR3 DNA sequence: TGTGCCAGCAGTGAGCAGGGTTACAATGAGCAGTTCTTC. The whole variable domain, filled in from reference TRBV2 and TRBJ2-1, reads EPEVTQTPSHQVTQMGQEVILRCVPISNHLYFYWYRQILGQKVEFLVSFYNNEISEKSEIFDDQFSVERPDGSNFTLKIRSTKLEDSAMYFCASSEQGYNEQFFGPGTRLTVL.

The chain employs TRBV20-1 and TRBJ1-5; perhaps TRBD1 as D (5 bases). CDR3 length equals 17 residues. Between the trimmed V and J ends, which lost 6 bases and 0 bases, there was a span of 21 bases. Germline V gene lookup returns CDR1 DFQATT and CDR2 SNEGSKA (reference sequence). The CDR3 bases are TGCAGTGCCGGAAGCGAGGGAACGGGGGTTAGCAATCAGCCCCAGCATTTT. It specifies CSAGSEGTGVSNQPQHF.

The V and J genes are TRBV5-1 and TRBJ1-1, with D tentatively TRBD1 (6 bases). V was clipped by 6 bases and J by 2 bases, with 14 bases between them. Germline CDR1 and CDR2: SGHRS and YFSETQ. The length of the CDR3 is 14 residues. CDR3 sequence: CASMGAGGNTEAFF. DNA of the CDR3: TGCGCCAGCATGGGGGCCGGGGGAAACACTGAAGCTTTCTTT.

The CDR3 DNA sequence: TGTGCCAGTAGTCCGAAGACAGTGGCGGAGACCCAGTACTTC. Translating it yields CASSPKTVAETQYF. The chain employs TRBV19 and TRBJ2-5; D possibly corresponds to TRBD1 (5 bases). The length of the CDR3 is 14 residues. In germline, CDR1 is LNHDA, CDR2 SQIVND (reference sequence). Deletions cut 5 bases from V and 5 bases from J, with 15 bases between.

The chain combines TRBV4-1 with TRBJ2-3; D gene ambiguous. V lost 0 bases to trimming and J lost 2 bases, with 9 bases between them. The V gene's germline CDR1 is MGHRA and CDR2 YSYEKL. This CDR3 contains 15 residues. This chain's CDR3 is CASSQDSFPTDTQYF. The CDR3 DNA follows: TGCGCCAGCAGCCAAGATAGCTTTCCCACAGATACGCAGTATTTT.

The genes are TRBV4-1 and TRBJ2-3; D may be TRBD1 or TRBD2 (5 bases each). V lost 0 bases and J 1 base, leaving 14 bases between the germline ends. The germline gives CDR1 MGHRA, CDR2 YSYEKL. This CDR3 comprises 17 residues. The DNA of the CDR3 is TGCGCCAGCAGCCAAGATCGAGGGACGTTCGGCACAGATACGCAGTATTTT. It specifies CASSQDRGTFGTDTQYF.

The chain has TRBV9 and TRBJ2-7; 7 positions match TRBD1. V dropped 4 bases and J dropped 6; count of bases not matched to a gene: 10. This CDR3 is 14 amino acids long. Germline assignment: CDR1 SGDLS and CDR2 YYNGEE. The DNA for the CDR3 is TGTGCCAGCAGCCCCACCGTAGGGGGCTCCGAGCAGTACTTC. Its translation is CASSPTVGGSEQYF.

The chain carries TRBV6-2 or TRBV6-3 and TRBJ2-5, with 7 bases that match TRBD2. This CDR3 is built from 14 residues. Per the germline V gene, CDR1 is MNHEY and CDR2 is SVGEGT. With 6 bases clipped from V and 6 bases from J, the junction kept 10 bases outside the gene matches. CDR3 nucleotides: TGTGCCAGCAGCCCCAGCGGGGCTGGGAAGACCCAGTACTTC. Translated: CASSPSGAGKTQYF.

The rearrangement joins TRBV3-1 to TRBJ2-1; TRBD2 aligns across 11 bases. V lost 4 bases and J lost 8; bases outside the gene matches: 7. The CDR3 has 15 residues. Germline V lookup: CDR1 LGHDT, CDR2 YNNKEL (reference sequence). The CDR3 nucleotides read TGTGCCAGCAGCCGAAGACTAGCGGGGCCCCATGAGCAGTTCTTC. Its protein product is CASSRRLAGPHEQFF.

J is TRBJ2-5 and V is TRBV20-1, with 9 bases matching TRBD1. Germline V gene data show CDR1 as DFQATT and CDR2 as SNEGSKA (reference sequence). The V and J ends lost 8 bases and 4 bases, in that order; junction bases with no gene match: 5. The CDR3 is made up of 12 amino acids. The CDR3 DNA follows: TGCAGTCCGACAGGGGGTGGAGAGACCCAGTACTTC. Its translation is CSPTGGGETQYF.

This rearrangement joins TRBV12-3 or TRBV12-4 to TRBJ2-7, with TRBD1 matching 8 bases. Trimming removed 4 bases from V and 3 bases from J; junction bases left unmatched: 5. The CDR3 has 14 amino acids. The CDR3 loop reads CASSSDRENYEQYF. The CDR3 DNA is TGTGCCAGCAGTTCGGACAGGGAAAACTACGAGCAGTACTTC.

This chain connects TRBV2 to TRBJ1-6; no clear D. Germline lookup yields CDR1 SNHLY and CDR2 FYNNEI. Trimming took off 0 bases at V and 14 bases at J, with 23 bases between the two ends. The CDR3 totals 17 residues. The CDR3 DNA reads as TGTGCCAGCAGTGAAGCAGGGATGACGGGCTTCTATGCGGCCCTCCACTTT. Translated, it gives CASSEAGMTGFYAALHF.

This clonotype was recorded only once. This rearrangement joins TRBV4-1 to TRBJ1-5; D might be TRBD1 (6 bases). The germline V gene encodes CDR1 MGHRA and CDR2 YSYEKL. V lost 0 bases and J 2 bases, leaving 14 bases between the germline ends. The CDR3 sequence is 17 residues long. CDR3: CASSQDPWGAGNQPQHF. CDR3 in DNA: TGCGCCAGCAGCCAAGATCCGTGGGGGGCGGGCAATCAGCCCCAGCATTTT.

V and J are TRBV29-1 and TRBJ2-1; D unclear. The ends were cut back, 7 bases at V and 6 bases at J, with 7 bases in the middle. The CDR3 consists of 10 residues. Germline values: CDR1 SQVTM, CDR2 ANQGSEA. The CDR3 bases are TGCAGCGGGCTCCTCAATGAGCAGTTCTTC. Translated: CSGLLNEQFF.

This chain joins TRBV6-6 and TRBJ1-1; D gene ambiguous. This CDR3 contains 12 residues. In germline, CDR1 is MNHNY, CDR2 SVGAGI (reference sequence). V lost 7 bases and J 5 bases, leaving 11 bases between the germline ends. This chain's CDR3 is CASTLGQTEAFF. CDR3 sequence (DNA): TGTGCCAGCACCTTAGGGCAGACTGAAGCTTTCTTT.

This clonotype was counted once. V is TRBV19 and J is TRBJ2-1; possibly TRBD1 or TRBD2 for D (5 bases each). The V and J ends lost 8 bases and 0 bases respectively, with 11 bases between them. CDR1 is LNHDA, CDR2 SQIVND, per germline (reference sequence). The CDR3 has 14 amino acids. CDR3: CASQLGPSYNEQFF. The DNA for the CDR3 is TGTGCCAGTCAGCTGGGACCCTCCTACAATGAGCAGTTCTTC.

This clonotype was counted between two and nine times. The rearrangement links TRBV6-1 to TRBJ2-4, with 7 bases aligning to TRBD2. The V segment lost 5 bases and the J segment 7 bases; nucleotides outside the gene matches: 8. Germline V CDR1 and CDR2: MNHNS, SASEGT. This CDR3 comprises 14 residues. The CDR3 sequence: CASSFTAGGNIQYF. The CDR3 coding sequence is TGTGCCAGCAGTTTCACCGCCGGGGGGAACATTCAGTACTTC.

This chain links TRBV12-3 or TRBV12-4 with TRBJ1-1; 9 bases are shared with TRBD1. Germline trimming cut 6 bases from V and 5 bases from J; bases unmatched to any gene: 10. The CDR3 covers 15 residues. CDR3 coding DNA: TGTGCCAGCAGCCCAAACAGGGGGCTAGGGACTGAAGCTTTCTTT. It codes for CASSPNRGLGTEAFF.

The J gene is TRBJ1-2, the V gene TRBV29-1; D might be TRBD1 (5 bases). V was trimmed by 3 bases and J by 2 bases, leaving 10 bases between them. Germline V gene lookup returns CDR1 SQVTM and CDR2 ANQGSEA. The CDR3 totals 13 residues. CDR3: CSVDPRDNYGYTF. Here the CDR3 DNA reads TGCAGCGTTGATCCTCGGGACAACTATGGCTACACCTTC.

The chain joins TRBV6-5 to TRBJ2-1; no reliable D call. Germline lookup yields CDR1 MNHEY and CDR2 SVGAGI. The CDR3 is made up of 15 amino acids. V gave up 0 bases and J gave up 10 bases, with 16 bases separating them. The CDR3 DNA reads TGTGCCAGCAGTTACTCGTTTAGTAAAGGCCACGAGCAGTTCTTC. Protein sequence: CASSYSFSKGHEQFF.

J is TRBJ2-3 and V is TRBV20-1; 7 bases map to TRBD2. This CDR3 is 12 amino acids long. V trimming: 3 bases; J trimming: 9 bases; junction bases outside the gene matches: 6. Germline-derived CDR1 and CDR2 are DFQATT and SNEGSKA (reference sequence). The CDR3 DNA reads TGCAGTGCTAGGGGAGGGGTTTTAACGCAGTATTTT. Its translation: CSARGGVLTQYF.

CDR3 in amino acids: CASSQTTGWTDTQYF. In nucleotides, the CDR3 is TGTGCCAGCAGCCAGACGACAGGGTGGACAGATACGCAGTATTTT. V is TRBV3-1 and J is TRBJ2-3; 7 nucleotides match TRBD1. Per the germline V gene, CDR1 is LGHDT and CDR2 is YNNKEL (reference sequence). V lost 3 bases, J lost 3 bases, and 6 bases stayed unmatched. CDR3 size: 15 residues.

This chain connects TRBV3-1 to TRBJ1-5; D is perhaps TRBD1 (6 bases). Trimming stripped 1 base from V and 7 bases from J, with 8 bases between. Germline CDR1 and CDR2: LGHDT and YNNKEL (reference sequence). The CDR3 has 13 amino acids. The CDR3 is CASSQVRGQPQHF. CDR3 DNA: TGTGCCAGCAGCCAAGTCAGGGGACAGCCCCAGCATTTT.

The chain employs TRBV30 and TRBJ1-2; D is unclear. Looked up from germline, CDR1 is GTSNPN and CDR2 is SVGIG (reference sequence). The CDR3 is made up of 13 amino acids. V shed 4 bases and J shed 4 bases, with 13 bases lying between them. Here the CDR3 DNA reads TGTGCCTGGAATTCTGGGGATGGCTATGGCTACACCTTC. As protein: CAWNSGDGYGYTF. Complete variable domain (other parts from reference TRBV30 and TRBJ1-2): SQTIHQWPATLVQPVGSPLSLECTVEGTSNPNLYWYRQAAGRGLQLLFYSVGIGQISSEVPQNLSASRPQDRQFILSSKKLLLSDSGFYLCAWNSGDGYGYTFGSGTRLTVV.